The clone carrying this TCR beta chain was counted once. Germline CDR1 reads SGDLS; CDR2 reads YYNGEE. This CDR3 has 16 residues. Trimming at V came to 3 bases and at J to 4 bases, leaving 8 bases not matched to a gene. The data were taken from a study of blood T cell repertoires in COVID-19. Repertoires were generated with immunoSEQ multiplex PCR, while TCRdb's copy carries only in-frame clones and drops some. The sample includes fewer than 350,000 clones, 80% to 90% of them seen just once. Sequencing input: PBMCs or T cells enriched from blood (not recorded which). This receptor was taken from a woman in her thirties or forties with acute COVID-19. The chain carries TRBV9 and TRBJ2-3; the match to TRBD2 covers 10 bases. This CDR3 reads CASSETLAGGADTQYF. CDR3 coding DNA: TGTGCCAGCAGCGAGACCTTAGCGGGGGGTGCAGATACGCAGTATTTT. Full variable domain (remainder filled in from reference TRBV9 and TRBJ2-3): DSGVTQTPKHLITATGQRVTLRCSPRSGDLSVYWYQQSLDQGLQFLIQYYNGEERAKGNILERFSAQQFPDLHSELNLSSLELGDSALYFCASSETLAGGADTQYFGPGTRLTVL.